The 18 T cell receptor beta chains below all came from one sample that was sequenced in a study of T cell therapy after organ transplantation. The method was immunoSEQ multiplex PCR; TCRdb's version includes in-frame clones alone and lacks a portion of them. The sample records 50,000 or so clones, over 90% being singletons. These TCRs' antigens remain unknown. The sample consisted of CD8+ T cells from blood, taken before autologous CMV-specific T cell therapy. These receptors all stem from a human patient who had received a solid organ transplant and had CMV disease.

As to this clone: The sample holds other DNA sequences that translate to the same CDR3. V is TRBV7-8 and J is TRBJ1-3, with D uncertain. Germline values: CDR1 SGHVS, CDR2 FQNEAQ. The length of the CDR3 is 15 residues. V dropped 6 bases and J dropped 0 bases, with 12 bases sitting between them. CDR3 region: CASSLGWNSGNTIYF. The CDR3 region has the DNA TGTGCCAGCAGTCTGGGATGGAACTCTGGAAACACCATATATTTT.

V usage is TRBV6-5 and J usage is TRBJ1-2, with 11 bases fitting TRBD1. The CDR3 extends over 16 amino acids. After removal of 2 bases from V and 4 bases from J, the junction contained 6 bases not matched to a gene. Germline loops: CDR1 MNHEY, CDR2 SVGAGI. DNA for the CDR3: TGTGCCAGCAGTTACGAGGACAGGGGGCAACCCTATGGCTACACCTTC. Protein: CASSYEDRGQPYGYTF.

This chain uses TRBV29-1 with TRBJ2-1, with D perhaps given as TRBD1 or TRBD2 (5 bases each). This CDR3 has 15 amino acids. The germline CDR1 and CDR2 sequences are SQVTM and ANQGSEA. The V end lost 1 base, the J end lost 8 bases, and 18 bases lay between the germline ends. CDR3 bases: TGCAGCGTTGAAGGTCTCCTAGCTAACAGGTATGAGCAGTTCTTC. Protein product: CSVEGLLANRYEQFF.

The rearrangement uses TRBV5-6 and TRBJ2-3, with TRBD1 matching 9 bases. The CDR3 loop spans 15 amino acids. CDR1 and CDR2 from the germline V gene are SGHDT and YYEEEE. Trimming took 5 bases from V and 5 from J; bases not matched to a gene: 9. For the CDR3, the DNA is TGTGCCAGCAGGGAAGGACAGGGGTTAGGAGATACGCAGTATTTT. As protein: CASREGQGLGDTQYF.

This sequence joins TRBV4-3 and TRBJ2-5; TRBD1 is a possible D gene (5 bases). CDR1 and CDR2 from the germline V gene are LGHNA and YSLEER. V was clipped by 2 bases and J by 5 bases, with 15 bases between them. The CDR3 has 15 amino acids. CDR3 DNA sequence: TGCGCCAGCAGCCAAACCAGCTCAGGGTGGGAGACCCAGTACTTC. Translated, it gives CASSQTSSGWETQYF.

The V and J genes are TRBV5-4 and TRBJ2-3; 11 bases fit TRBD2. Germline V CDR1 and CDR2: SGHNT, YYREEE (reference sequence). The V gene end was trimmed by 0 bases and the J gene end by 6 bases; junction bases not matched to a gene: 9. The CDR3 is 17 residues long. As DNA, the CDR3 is TGTGCCAGCAGCTTGGTTAGCGGGAGGGCCTTAACGGATACGCAGTATTTT. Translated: CASSLVSGRALTDTQYF. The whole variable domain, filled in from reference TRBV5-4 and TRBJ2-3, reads ETGVTQSPTHLIKTRGQQVTLRCSSQSGHNTVSWYQQALGQGPQFIFQYYREEENGRGNFPPRFSGLQFPNYSSELNVNALELDDSALYLCASSLVSGRALTDTQYFGPGTRLTVL.

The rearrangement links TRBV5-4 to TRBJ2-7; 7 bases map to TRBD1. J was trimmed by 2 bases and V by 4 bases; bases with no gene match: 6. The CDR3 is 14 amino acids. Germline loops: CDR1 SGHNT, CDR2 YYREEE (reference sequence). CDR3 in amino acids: CASSIGQAAYEQYF. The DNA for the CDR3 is TGTGCCAGCAGCATAGGACAGGCCGCCTACGAGCAGTACTTC.

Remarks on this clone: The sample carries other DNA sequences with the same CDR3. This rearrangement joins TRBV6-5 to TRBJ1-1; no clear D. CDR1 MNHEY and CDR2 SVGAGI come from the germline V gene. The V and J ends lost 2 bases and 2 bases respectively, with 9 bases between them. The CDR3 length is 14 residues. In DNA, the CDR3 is TGTGCCAGCAGTTACAGGGAGGGAAACACTGAAGCTTTCTTT. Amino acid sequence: CASSYREGNTEAFF.

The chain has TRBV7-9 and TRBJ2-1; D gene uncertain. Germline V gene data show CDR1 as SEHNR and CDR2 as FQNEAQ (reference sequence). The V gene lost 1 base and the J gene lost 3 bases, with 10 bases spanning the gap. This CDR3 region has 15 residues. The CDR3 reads CASSLVGKSYNEQFF. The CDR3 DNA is TGTGCCAGCAGCTTAGTTGGGAAGAGCTACAATGAGCAGTTCTTC. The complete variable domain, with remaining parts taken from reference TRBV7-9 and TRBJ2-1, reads DTGVSQNPRHKITKRGQNVTFRCDPISEHNRLYWYRQTLGQGPEFLTYFQNEAQLEKSRLLSDRFSAERPKGSFSTLEIQRTEQGDSAMYLCASSLVGKSYNEQFFGPGTRLTVL.

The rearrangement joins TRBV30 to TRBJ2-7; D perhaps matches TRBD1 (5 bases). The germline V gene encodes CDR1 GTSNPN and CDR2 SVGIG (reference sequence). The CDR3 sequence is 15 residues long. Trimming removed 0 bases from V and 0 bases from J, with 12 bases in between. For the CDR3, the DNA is TGTGCCTGGAGTGTAGGGGCAGGGATCTCCTACGAGCAGTACTTC. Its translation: CAWSVGAGISYEQYF.

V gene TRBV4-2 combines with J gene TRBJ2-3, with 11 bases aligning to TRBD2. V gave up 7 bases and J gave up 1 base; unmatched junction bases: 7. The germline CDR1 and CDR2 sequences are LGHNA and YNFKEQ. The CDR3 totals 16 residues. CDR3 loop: CASTSGTSGRTDTQYF. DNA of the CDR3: TGTGCCAGCACCTCCGGGACTAGCGGCCGCACAGATACGCAGTATTTT.

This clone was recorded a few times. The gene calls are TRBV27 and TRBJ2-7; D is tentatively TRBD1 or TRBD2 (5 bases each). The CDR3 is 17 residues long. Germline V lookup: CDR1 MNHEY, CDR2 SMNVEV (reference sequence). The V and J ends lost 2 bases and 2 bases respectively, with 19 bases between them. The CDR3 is CASSLQGFGGRAYEQYF. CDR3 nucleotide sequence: TGTGCCAGCAGTTTACAGGGTTTTGGGGGTCGTGCCTACGAGCAGTACTTC.

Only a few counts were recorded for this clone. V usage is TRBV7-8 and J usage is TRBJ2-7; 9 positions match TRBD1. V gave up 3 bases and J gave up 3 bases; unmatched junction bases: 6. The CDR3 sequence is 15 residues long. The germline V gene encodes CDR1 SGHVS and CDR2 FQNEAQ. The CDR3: CASSFGTGNYYEQYF. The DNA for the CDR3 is TGTGCCAGCAGCTTCGGGACAGGGAATTACTACGAGCAGTACTTC.

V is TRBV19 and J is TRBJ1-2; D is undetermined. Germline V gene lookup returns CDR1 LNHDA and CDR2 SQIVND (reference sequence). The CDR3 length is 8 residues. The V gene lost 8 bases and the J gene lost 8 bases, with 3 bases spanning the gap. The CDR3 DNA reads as TGTGCCAGTGAGGGCTACACCTTC. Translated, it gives CASEGYTF. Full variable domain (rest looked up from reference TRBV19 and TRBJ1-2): DGGITQSPKYLFRKEGQNVTLSCEQNLNHDAMYWYRQDPGQGLRLIYYSQIVNDFQKGDIAEGYSVSREKKESFPLTVTSAQKNPTAFYLCASEGYTFGSGTRLTVV.

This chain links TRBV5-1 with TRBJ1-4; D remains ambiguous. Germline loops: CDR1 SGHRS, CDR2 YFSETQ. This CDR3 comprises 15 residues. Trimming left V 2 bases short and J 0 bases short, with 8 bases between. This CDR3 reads CASSLETPTNEKLFF. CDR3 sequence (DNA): TGCGCCAGCAGCTTAGAGACACCAACTAATGAAAAACTGTTTTTT.

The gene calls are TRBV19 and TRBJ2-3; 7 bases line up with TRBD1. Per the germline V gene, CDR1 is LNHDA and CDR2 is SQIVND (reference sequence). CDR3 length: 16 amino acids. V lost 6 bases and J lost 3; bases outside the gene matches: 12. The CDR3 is CASRPYTGVLTDTQYF. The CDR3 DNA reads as TGTGCCAGTAGACCGTACACAGGGGTTCTGACAGATACGCAGTATTTT. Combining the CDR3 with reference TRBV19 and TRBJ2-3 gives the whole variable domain DGGITQSPKYLFRKEGQNVTLSCEQNLNHDAMYWYRQDPGQGLRLIYYSQIVNDFQKGDIAEGYSVSREKKESFPLTVTSAQKNPTAFYLCASRPYTGVLTDTQYFGPGTRLTVL.

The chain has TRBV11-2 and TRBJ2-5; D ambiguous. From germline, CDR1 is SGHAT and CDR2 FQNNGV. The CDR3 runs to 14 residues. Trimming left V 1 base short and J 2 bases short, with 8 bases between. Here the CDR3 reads CASSLGFRQETQYF. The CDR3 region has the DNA TGTGCCAGCAGCTTAGGATTCAGGCAAGAGACCCAGTACTTC.

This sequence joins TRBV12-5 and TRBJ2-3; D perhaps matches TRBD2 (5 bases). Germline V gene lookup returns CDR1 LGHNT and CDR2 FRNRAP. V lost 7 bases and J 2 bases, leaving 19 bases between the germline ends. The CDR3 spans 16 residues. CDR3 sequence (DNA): TGTGCTAGTGCCCCGTGGAATAGGAGGCCCACAGATACGCAGTATTTT. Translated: CASAPWNRRPTDTQYF. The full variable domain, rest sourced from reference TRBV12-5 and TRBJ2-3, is DARVTQTPRHKVTEMGQEVTMRCQPILGHNTVFWYRQTMMQGLELLAYFRNRAPLDDSGMPKDRFSAEMPDATLATLKIQPSEPRDSAVYFCASAPWNRRPTDTQYFGPGTRLTVL.